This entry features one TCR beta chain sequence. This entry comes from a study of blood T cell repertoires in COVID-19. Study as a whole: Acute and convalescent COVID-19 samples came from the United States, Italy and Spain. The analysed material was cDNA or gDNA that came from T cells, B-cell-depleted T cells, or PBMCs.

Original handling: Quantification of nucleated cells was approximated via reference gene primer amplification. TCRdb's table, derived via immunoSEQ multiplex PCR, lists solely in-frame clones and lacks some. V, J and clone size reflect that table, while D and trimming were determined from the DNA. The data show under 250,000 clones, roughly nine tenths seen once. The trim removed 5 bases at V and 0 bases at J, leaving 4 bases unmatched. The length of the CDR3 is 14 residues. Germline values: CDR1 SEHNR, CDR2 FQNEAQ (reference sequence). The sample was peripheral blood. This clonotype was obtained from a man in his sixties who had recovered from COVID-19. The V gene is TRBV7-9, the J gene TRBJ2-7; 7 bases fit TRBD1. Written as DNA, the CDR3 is TGTGCCAGCAGCGTTACAGGGGACTCCTACGAGCAGTACTTC. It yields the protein CASSVTGDSYEQYF.